These 30 T cell receptor beta chains originate from one sample sequenced in a study of T-cell reconstitution after alpha-beta-depleted transplantation in children. For TCRbeta, the library was prepared with unique molecular identifiers. In TCRdb, the PCR reads were re-called with MiXCR into one record per CDR3 protein. Among 150,000 to 200,000 distinct CDR3 sequences listed, 6.5% to 7.5% were seen once. The starting material was PBMCs from the stem cell graft donor, obtained from the stem cell graft. All receptors come from a human donor who donated a stem cell graft to a child with Wiskott-Aldrich syndrome.

This clonotype has a count of ten or more. The rearrangement links TRBV24-1 to TRBJ1-2; D perhaps matches TRBD1 (6 bases). The CDR3 totals 12 residues. V shed 4 bases and J shed 10 bases, with 12 bases lying between them. The V gene's germline CDR1 is KGHDR and CDR2 SFDVKD. CDR3: CATSDRQEFYTF. The CDR3 bases are TGTGCCACCAGTGACAGACAGGAGTTCTACACCTTC.

V gene TRBV7-6 combines with J gene TRBJ2-1, with TRBD1 matching 7 bases. This CDR3 comprises 17 residues. With V trimmed by 5 bases and J by 2 bases, 12 bases remained unmatched. CDR1 and CDR2 from the germline V gene are SGHVS and FNYEAQ. The CDR3: CASSALQGSPAYNEQFF. For the CDR3, the DNA is TGTGCCAGCAGCGCTCTACAGGGGTCCCCAGCCTACAATGAGCAGTTCTTC.

CDR3: CASSKDVGQVLFEQYF. The CDR3 nucleotides read TGTGCCAGCAGCAAGGATGTGGGACAGGTACTCTTCGAGCAGTACTTC. This chain joins TRBV5-5 and TRBJ2-7, with 8 bases identical to TRBD1. After removal of 4 bases from V and 6 bases from J, the junction contained 15 bases not matched to a gene. CDR1 and CDR2 from the germline V gene are SGHKS and YYEKEE (reference sequence). The CDR3 runs to 16 residues.

This clonotype was found many times. V and J are TRBV15 and TRBJ2-4, with 7 bases identical to TRBD1. The germline V gene has CDR1 LNHNV and CDR2 YYDKDF (reference sequence). CDR3 length: 13 residues. V was clipped by 4 bases and J by 6 bases; unmatched bases: 3. The DNA of the CDR3 is TGTGCCACCAGCATTAACAGGGGAAACATTCAGTACTTC. Protein: CATSINRGNIQYF.

This clonotype was found many times. The rearrangement links TRBV20-1 to TRBJ1-2; D is uncertain. The CDR3 has 12 amino acids. V was trimmed by 4 bases and J by 4 bases, leaving 10 bases between them. CDR1 DFQATT and CDR2 SNEGSKA come from the germline V gene (reference sequence). As DNA, the CDR3 is TGCAGTGCTAAGAAAGGACTCTATGGCTACACCTTC. Protein: CSAKKGLYGYTF.

This clonotype was recorded many times. The chain uses TRBV20-1 and TRBJ2-1, with D hard to call. V shed 0 bases and J shed 6 bases, with 9 bases lying between them. CDR3 size: 13 residues. Germline lookup yields CDR1 DFQATT and CDR2 SNEGSKA (reference sequence). CDR3: CSARDKMGNEQFF. CDR3 nucleotides: TGCAGTGCTAGAGATAAGATGGGCAATGAGCAGTTCTTC.

This clonotype was recorded many times. The chain is built from TRBV7-3 and TRBJ2-1; TRBD2 matches at 10 bases. Germline loops: CDR1 SGHTA, CDR2 FQGTGA. V shed 4 bases and J 0 bases; nucleotides not matched to a gene: 18. The CDR3 is 21 amino acids. The CDR3 is CASSSMGASGSAGFSYNEQFF. The CDR3 region has the DNA TGTGCCAGCAGCTCGATGGGGGCTAGCGGGAGCGCGGGGTTCTCCTACAATGAGCAGTTCTTC.

This clonotype was seen at least ten times. The J gene is TRBJ2-7, the V gene TRBV20-1; D remains unclear. The CDR3 is made up of 13 amino acids. Germline V gives CDR1 DFQATT, CDR2 SNEGSKA (reference sequence). V gave up 0 bases and J gave up 3 bases, with 9 bases separating them. For the CDR3, the DNA is TGCAGTGCTAGAGATTCGGTTCGCTACGAGCAGTACTTC. This codes for CSARDSVRYEQYF.

This clonotype appeared a few times. The V call is TRBV19, the J call TRBJ2-1; the D gene is possibly TRBD1 (7 bases). The CDR3 runs 12 residues. Germline V gene sequence: CDR1 LNHDA, CDR2 SQIVND (reference sequence). V lost 4 bases to trimming and J lost 8 bases, with 9 bases between them. The CDR3 sequence is CASSTRGDEQFF. The DNA for the CDR3 is TGTGCCAGTAGTACCAGGGGGGATGAGCAGTTCTTC.

Regarding this clonotype: This may come from a read error, since a much larger clone is one base off. J is TRBJ2-1 and V is TRBV20-1; TRBD2 matches 7 bases. Germline V lookup: CDR1 DFQATT, CDR2 SNEGSKA (reference sequence). The V gene end was trimmed by 0 bases and the J gene end by 0 bases; junction bases not matched to a gene: 14. This CDR3 has 19 amino acids. In DNA, the CDR3 is TGCAGTGCTAGAGATCAGACGCGGGAGTCATGCTACTCCTACAATGAGCAGTTCTTC. Protein sequence: CSARDQTRESCYSYNEQFF.

Worth noting for this clonotype: A much larger clone differs from this one at a single base, so this may be a read error. The V gene is TRBV15, the J gene TRBJ1-2; D uncertain. From germline, CDR1 is LNHNV and CDR2 YYDKDF (reference sequence). The CDR3 length is 15 residues. The V gene lost 0 bases and the J gene lost 7 bases, with 15 bases spanning the gap. The DNA for the CDR3 is TGTGCCACCAGCAGAGACTTACATGGGTTGGGTGGCTACACCTTC. Translated: CATSRDLHGLGGYTF.

V is TRBV3-1 and J is TRBJ2-1; 11 bases map to TRBD2. Germline-derived CDR1 and CDR2 are LGHDT and YNNKEL (reference sequence). The V and J ends lost 1 base and 0 bases, in that order; junction bases with no gene match: 11. The CDR3 loop spans 20 amino acids. The CDR3 nucleotides read TGTGCCAGCAGCCAAGCTATACTAGCGGGAGCGGGGGTCTCCTACAATGAGCAGTTCTTC. Protein sequence: CASSQAILAGAGVSYNEQFF.

This clonotype was counted many times. The rearrangement joins TRBV20-1 to TRBJ2-7; 9 positions agree with TRBD1. The length of the CDR3 is 15 residues. With 2 bases clipped from V and 7 bases from J, the junction kept 12 bases outside the gene matches. From germline, CDR1 is DFQATT and CDR2 SNEGSKA (reference sequence). The CDR3 spells CSARNSGTGLWEQYF. The CDR3, as DNA: TGCAGTGCTAGAAACTCCGGGACAGGGCTGTGGGAGCAGTACTTC.

In this sample, this clonotype turned up many times. CDR3 DNA sequence: TGTGCCAGCAGCTTATCTATCGGGAAGGCAACAGATACGCAGTATTTT. Protein sequence: CASSLSIGKATDTQYF. The chain has TRBV7-2 and TRBJ2-3; tentatively, D is TRBD2 (5 bases). The length of the CDR3 is 16 residues. Trimming cost V 2 bases and J 3 bases, with 15 bases left between them. Germline loops: CDR1 SGHTA, CDR2 FQGNSA. The entire variable domain, with the rest obtained from reference TRBV7-2 and TRBJ2-3, is as follows: GAGVSQSPSNKVTEKGKDVELRCDPISGHTALYWYRQSLGQGLEFLIYFQGNSAPDKSGLPSDRFSAERTGGSVSTLTIQRTQQEDSAVYLCASSLSIGKATDTQYFGPGTRLTVL.

This clonotype was seen repeatedly, ten times or more. The chain uses TRBV11-2 and TRBJ1-2; D unresolved. Germline CDR1 and CDR2: SGHAT and FQNNGV. This CDR3 spans 13 amino acids. V lost 4 bases to trimming and J lost 8 bases, with 14 bases between them. CDR3 sequence (DNA): TGTGCCAGCAGCTCAGACCTCCGTGGGGGCTACACCTTC. This gives the protein CASSSDLRGGYTF. Filled out from reference TRBV11-2 and TRBJ1-2, the complete variable domain reads EAGVAQSPRYKIIEKRQSVAFWCNPISGHATLYWYQQILGQGPKLLIQFQNNGVVDDSQLPKDRFSAERLKGVDSTLKIQPAKLEDSAVYLCASSSDLRGGYTFGSGTRLTVV.

A word on this clonotype: With a much larger clone just one base away, this may be a read error. The rearrangement uses TRBV6-5 and TRBJ2-1, with a possible D match to TRBD1 (5 bases). CDR1 is MNHEY, CDR2 SVGAGI, per germline. V was clipped by 1 base and J by 8 bases, with 18 bases between them. The CDR3 sequence is 16 residues long. CDR3 amino acids: CASSYYLWVAGYEQFF. In DNA, the CDR3 is TGTGCCAGCAGTTACTATCTTTGGGTAGCAGGGTATGAGCAGTTCTTC.

Ten or more counts support this clonotype. The rearrangement joins TRBV24-1 to TRBJ2-6; D is ambiguous. The CDR3 consists of 14 residues. CDR1 is KGHDR and CDR2 is SFDVKD in the germline V gene. V was clipped by 6 bases and J by 0 bases, with 5 bases between them. The DNA for the CDR3 is TGTGCCACCAGTCCAAACTCTGGGGCCAACGTCCTGACTTTC. Translation: CATSPNSGANVLTF.

This clonotype was counted many times. The chain employs TRBV6-5 and TRBJ2-3, with D possibly being TRBD1 (6 bases). This CDR3 is built from 12 residues. Germline loops: CDR1 MNHEY, CDR2 SVGAGI. V was shortened by 5 bases and J by 13 bases, with 16 bases between the two germline ends. Here the CDR3 reads CASSQPQGWKYF. DNA of the CDR3: TGTGCCAGCAGTCAACCACAGGGATGGAAGTATTTT.

This clonotype was counted ten times or more. The chain joins TRBV12-3 or TRBV12-4 to TRBJ1-5, with D possibly matching TRBD1 (5 bases). The V and J ends lost 4 bases and 2 bases respectively, with 15 bases between them. This CDR3 spans 16 amino acids. CDR3 sequence (DNA): TGTGCCAGCAGTTGGGGAGGGGTTGAGCGCAATCAGCCCCAGCATTTT. Protein: CASSWGGVERNQPQHF.

This clonotype was seen ten or more times. The gene calls are TRBV6-5 and TRBJ1-2, with no clear D. The ends were cut back, 2 bases at V and 7 bases at J, with 8 bases in the middle. The CDR3 covers 12 residues. Germline CDR1 is MNHEY and CDR2 is SVGAGI. CDR3 residues: CASSYRPGGYTF. The CDR3, as DNA: TGTGCCAGCAGTTACCGGCCGGGTGGCTACACCTTC.

This clonotype was seen many times. V is TRBV29-1 and J is TRBJ2-3; D is uncertain. V lost 4 bases to trimming and J lost 4 bases, with 6 bases between them. The germline CDR1 and CDR2 sequences are SQVTM and ANQGSEA. CDR3 length: 11 amino acids. The CDR3 here is CSVAWADTQYF. The CDR3 nucleotides are TGCAGCGTTGCTTGGGCAGATACGCAGTATTTT.

This clonotype was counted many times. The chain couples TRBV5-1 to TRBJ2-6; unclear D gene. Germline CDR1 and CDR2: SGHRS and YFSETQ. The CDR3 sequence is 14 residues long. The ends were cut back, 7 bases at V and 0 bases at J, with 8 bases in the middle. CDR3 sequence reads: CASSVGSGANVLTF. The DNA of the CDR3 is TGCGCCAGCTCCGTTGGCTCTGGGGCCAACGTCCTGACTTTC.

In its sample, this clonotype was seen many times. The J gene is TRBJ2-7, the V gene TRBV5-1; 9 positions match TRBD1. J was trimmed by 2 bases and V by 0 bases; bases with no gene match: 6. CDR3 length equals 16 residues. CDR1 is SGHRS and CDR2 is YFSETQ in the germline V gene. CDR3 DNA: TGCGCCAGCAGCTTGGACTCAGGACAGGGGCCCTACGAGCAGTACTTC. This sequence encodes CASSLDSGQGPYEQYF.

This clonotype was seen a few times. This chain uses TRBV5-1 with TRBJ2-5, with 7 bases identical to TRBD1. V was clipped by 1 base and J by 2 bases; unmatched bases: 5. This CDR3 comprises 15 residues. Germline loops: CDR1 SGHRS, CDR2 YFSETQ. CDR3 loop: CASSLLGQRQETQYF. As DNA, the CDR3 is TGCGCCAGCAGCTTGTTGGGACAGAGACAAGAGACCCAGTACTTC.

This clonotype has ten or more counts. The chain has TRBV9 and TRBJ2-1, with no clear D. The CDR3 is 13 residues long. The germline V and J ends were trimmed by 3 bases and 4 bases, with 8 bases remaining between them. Germline V gene lookup returns CDR1 SGDLS and CDR2 YYNGEE. CDR3 protein: CASSGSVYNEQFF. The CDR3 region has the DNA TGTGCCAGCAGCGGCAGCGTTTACAATGAGCAGTTCTTC.

This clonotype was observed at least ten times. A junction end diverges from the germline sequence, so it may reflect a read error. This chain links TRBV6-5 with TRBJ2-7; 8 nucleotides match TRBD1. Germline CDR1 is MNHEY and CDR2 is SVGAGI. The CDR3 runs to 12 residues. Here the CDR3 DNA reads TGTGCCAGCAGTCGCCTACAGGGGGAAAGGTTCTTC. Translation gives CASSRLQGERFF.

J is TRBJ1-4 and V is TRBV9, with 7 nucleotides matching TRBD1. Unmatched junction bases numbered 5, after V lost 4 bases and J lost 5 bases. The CDR3 length is 14 residues. Looked up from germline, CDR1 is SGDLS and CDR2 is YYNGEE. The CDR3 reads CASSTQGSNEKLFF. CDR3 DNA sequence: TGTGCCAGCAGCACACAGGGGTCCAATGAAAAACTGTTTTTT.

At least ten counts were recorded for this clonotype. The genes are TRBV12-3 or TRBV12-4 and TRBJ2-7; tentative D call: TRBD1 (6 bases). The CDR3 extends over 16 amino acids. The V end was cut by 5 bases, the J end by 4 bases, with 21 bases between. The CDR3 nucleotides are TGTGCCAGCAGTATCTCCGGCGCACACGGACAGTACGAGCAGTACTTC. Protein: CASSISGAHGQYEQYF.

This clonotype was observed a handful of times. The rearrangement joins TRBV10-3 to TRBJ2-2, with D perhaps matching TRBD1 (6 bases). Germline CDR1 is ENHRY and CDR2 is SYGVKD. The CDR3 length is 14 residues. The V end was cut by 8 bases, the J end by 5 bases, with 15 bases between. Written as DNA, the CDR3 is TGTGCCATCGAGCAGGGGACACATACCGGGGAGCTGTTTTTT. The encoded protein is CAIEQGTHTGELFF.

This clonotype came up many times. The rearrangement joins TRBV4-2 to TRBJ2-5; 9 bases line up with TRBD2. The CDR3 is made up of 17 amino acids. J lost 4 bases, V lost 1 base, and 10 bases had no gene match. In germline, CDR1 is LGHNA, CDR2 YNFKEQ. The CDR3 nucleotides read TGTGCCAGCAGCCAAGTGGGGCCAGCGGGGGGAGGAGAGACCCAGTACTTC. It yields the protein CASSQVGPAGGGETQYF.